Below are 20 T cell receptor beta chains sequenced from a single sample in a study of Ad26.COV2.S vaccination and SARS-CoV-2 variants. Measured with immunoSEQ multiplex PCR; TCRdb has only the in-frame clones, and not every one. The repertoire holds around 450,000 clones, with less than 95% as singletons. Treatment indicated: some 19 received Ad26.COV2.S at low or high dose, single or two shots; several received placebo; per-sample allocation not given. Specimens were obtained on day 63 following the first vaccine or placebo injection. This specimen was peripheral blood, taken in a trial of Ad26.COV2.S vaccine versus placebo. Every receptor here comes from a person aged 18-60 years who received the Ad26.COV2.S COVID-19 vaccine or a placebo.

Written as DNA, the CDR3 is TGTGCCAGCAGCTTAGCCGGGCGCCTAGCGGGAGGGAATGAGCAGTTCTTC. It yields the protein CASSLAGRLAGGNEQFF. The V and J genes are TRBV7-8 and TRBJ2-1, with TRBD2 identical over 12 bases. The CDR3 runs 17 residues. Germline CDR1 and CDR2: SGHVS and FQNEAQ. Trimming took 0 bases from V and 7 from J; bases not matched to a gene: 7.

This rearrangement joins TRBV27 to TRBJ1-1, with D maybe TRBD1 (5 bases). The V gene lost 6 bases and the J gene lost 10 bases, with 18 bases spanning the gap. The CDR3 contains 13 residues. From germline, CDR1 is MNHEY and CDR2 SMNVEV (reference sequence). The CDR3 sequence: CASRDDPAGGAFF. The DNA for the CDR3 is TGTGCCAGCAGAGATGATCCGGCCGGGGGAGCTTTCTTT.

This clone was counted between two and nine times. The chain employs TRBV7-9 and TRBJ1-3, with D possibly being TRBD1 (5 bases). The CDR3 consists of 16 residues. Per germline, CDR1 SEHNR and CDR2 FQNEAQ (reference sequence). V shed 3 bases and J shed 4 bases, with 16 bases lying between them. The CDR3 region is CASSFRPGNKGNTIYF. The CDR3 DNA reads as TGTGCCAGCAGCTTCCGCCCAGGGAACAAAGGAAACACCATATATTTT. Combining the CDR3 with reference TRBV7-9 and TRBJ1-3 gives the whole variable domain DTGVSQNPRHKITKRGQNVTFRCDPISEHNRLYWYRQTLGQGPEFLTYFQNEAQLEKSRLLSDRFSAERPKGSFSTLEIQRTEQGDSAMYLCASSFRPGNKGNTIYFGEGSWLTVV.

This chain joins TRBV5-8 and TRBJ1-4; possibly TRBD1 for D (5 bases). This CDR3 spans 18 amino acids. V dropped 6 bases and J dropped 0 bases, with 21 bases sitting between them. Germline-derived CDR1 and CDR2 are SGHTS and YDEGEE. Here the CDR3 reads CASNPGTYYFATNEKLFF. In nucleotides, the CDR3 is TGTGCCAGCAACCCAGGGACCTACTATTTCGCAACTAATGAAAAACTGTTTTTT.

This CDR3 reads CASSWGNTGELFF. In DNA, the CDR3 is TGCGCCAGCAGCTGGGGCAACACCGGGGAGCTGTTTTTT. The chain combines TRBV5-1 with TRBJ2-2; D might be TRBD1 (5 bases). Deletions cut 3 bases from V and 2 bases from J, with 5 bases between. CDR1 and CDR2 (germline): SGHRS, YFSETQ. CDR3 size: 13 residues. Supplemented by reference TRBV5-1 and TRBJ2-2, the full variable domain reads KAGVTQTPRYLIKTRGQQVTLSCSPISGHRSVSWYQQTPGQGLQFLFEYFSETQRNKGNFPGRFSGRQFSNSRSEMNVSTLELGDSALYLCASSWGNTGELFFGEGSRLTVL.

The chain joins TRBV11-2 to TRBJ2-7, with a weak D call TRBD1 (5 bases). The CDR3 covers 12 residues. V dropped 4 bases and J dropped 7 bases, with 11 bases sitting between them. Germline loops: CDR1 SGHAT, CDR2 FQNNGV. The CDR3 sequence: CASSWYQGEQYF. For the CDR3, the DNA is TGTGCCAGCAGCTGGTACCAGGGTGAGCAGTACTTC.

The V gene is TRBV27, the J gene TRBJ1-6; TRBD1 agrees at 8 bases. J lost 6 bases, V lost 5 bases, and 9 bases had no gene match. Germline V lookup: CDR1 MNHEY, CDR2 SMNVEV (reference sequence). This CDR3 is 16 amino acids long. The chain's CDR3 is CASSPRTGRVNSPLHF. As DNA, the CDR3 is TGTGCCAGCAGTCCCCGGACAGGGAGGGTTAATTCACCCCTCCACTTT.

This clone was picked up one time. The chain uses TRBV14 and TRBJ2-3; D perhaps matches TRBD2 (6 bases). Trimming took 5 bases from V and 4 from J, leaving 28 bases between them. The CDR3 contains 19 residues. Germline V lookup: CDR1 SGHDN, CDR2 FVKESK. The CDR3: CASSVRASGTSRQADTQYF. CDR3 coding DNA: TGTGCCAGCAGCGTCAGGGCCTCCGGGACTTCGAGACAAGCAGATACGCAGTATTTT.

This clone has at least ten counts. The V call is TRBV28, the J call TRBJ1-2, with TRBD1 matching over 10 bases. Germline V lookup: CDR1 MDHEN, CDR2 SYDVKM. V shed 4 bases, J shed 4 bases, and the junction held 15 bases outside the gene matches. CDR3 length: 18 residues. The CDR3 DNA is TGTGCCAGCAGTTCAACCGGGACAGGGGACCTAATAGGCTATGGCTACACCTTC. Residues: CASSSTGTGDLIGYGYTF.

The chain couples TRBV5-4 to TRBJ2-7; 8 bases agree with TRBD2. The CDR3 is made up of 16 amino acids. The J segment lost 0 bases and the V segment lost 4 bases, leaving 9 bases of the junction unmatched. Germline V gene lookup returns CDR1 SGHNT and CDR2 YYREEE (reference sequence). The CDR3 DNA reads TGTGCCAGCAGCCTGGGGGAAGCGGGAGTCTCCTACGAGCAGTACTTC. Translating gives CASSLGEAGVSYEQYF.

This CDR3 is CASSLVVPTGGTGELFF. DNA for the CDR3: TGTGCCAGCAGCTTGGTGGTCCCGACAGGGGGGACCGGGGAGCTGTTTTTT. The chain combines TRBV7-6 with TRBJ2-2; 9 nucleotides align to TRBD1. Trimming removed 3 bases from V and 5 bases from J; junction bases left unmatched: 10. Germline V gene data show CDR1 as SGHVS and CDR2 as FNYEAQ. There are 17 residues in the CDR3. Filled out from reference TRBV7-6 and TRBJ2-2, the complete variable domain reads GAGVSQSPRYKVTKRGQDVALRCDPISGHVSLYWYRQALGQGPEFLTYFNYEAQQDKSGLPNDRFSAERPEGSISTLTIQRTEQRDSAMYRCASSLVVPTGGTGELFFGEGSRLTVL.

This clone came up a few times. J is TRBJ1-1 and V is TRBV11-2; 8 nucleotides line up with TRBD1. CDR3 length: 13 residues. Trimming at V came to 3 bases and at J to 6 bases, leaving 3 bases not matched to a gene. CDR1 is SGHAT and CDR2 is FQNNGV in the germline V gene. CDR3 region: CASSFATGAEAFF. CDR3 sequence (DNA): TGTGCCAGCAGCTTCGCGACAGGGGCTGAAGCTTTCTTT.

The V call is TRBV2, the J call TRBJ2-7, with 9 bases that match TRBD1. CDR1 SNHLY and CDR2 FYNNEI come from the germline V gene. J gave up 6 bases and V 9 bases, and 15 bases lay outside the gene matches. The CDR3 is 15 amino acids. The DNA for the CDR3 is TGTGCCAGTAGTATAGGACAGGGGTCCTTAGGCGAGCAGTACTTC. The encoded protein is CASSIGQGSLGEQYF.

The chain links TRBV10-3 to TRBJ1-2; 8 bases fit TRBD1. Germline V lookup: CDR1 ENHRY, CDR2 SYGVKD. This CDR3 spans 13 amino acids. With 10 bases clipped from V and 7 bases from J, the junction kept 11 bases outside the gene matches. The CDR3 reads CATTLTGAAGYTF. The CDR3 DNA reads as TGTGCCACCACCTTGACAGGGGCCGCTGGCTACACCTTC.

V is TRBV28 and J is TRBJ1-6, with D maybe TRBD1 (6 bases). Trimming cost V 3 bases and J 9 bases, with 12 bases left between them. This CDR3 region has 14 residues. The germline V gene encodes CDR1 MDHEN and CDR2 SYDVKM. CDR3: CASSFTGNISPLHF. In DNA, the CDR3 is TGTGCCAGCAGTTTTACAGGGAATATTTCACCCCTCCACTTT.

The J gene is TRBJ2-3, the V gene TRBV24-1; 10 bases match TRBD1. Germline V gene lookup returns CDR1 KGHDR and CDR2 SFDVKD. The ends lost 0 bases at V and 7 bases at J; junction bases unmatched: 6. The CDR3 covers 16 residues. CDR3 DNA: TGTGCCACCAGTGATTTGCACGGGACAGGGGCAAATACGCAGTATTTT. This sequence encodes CATSDLHGTGANTQYF.

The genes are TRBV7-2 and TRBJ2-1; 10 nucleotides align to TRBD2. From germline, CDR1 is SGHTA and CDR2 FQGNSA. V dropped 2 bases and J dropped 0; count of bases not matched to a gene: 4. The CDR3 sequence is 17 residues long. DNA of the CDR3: TGTGCCAGCAGCTTATTTCTAGCGGGAGCCTCCTACAATGAGCAGTTCTTC. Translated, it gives CASSLFLAGASYNEQFF.

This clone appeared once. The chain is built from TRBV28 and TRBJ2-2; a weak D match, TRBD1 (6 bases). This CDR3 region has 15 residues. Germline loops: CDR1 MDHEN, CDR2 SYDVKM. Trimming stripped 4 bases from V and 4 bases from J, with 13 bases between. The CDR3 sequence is CASSSQGAGTGELFF. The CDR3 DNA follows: TGTGCCAGCAGTTCACAGGGTGCGGGCACCGGGGAGCTGTTTTTT. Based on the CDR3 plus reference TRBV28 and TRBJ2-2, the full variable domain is DVKVTQSSRYLVKRTGEKVFLECVQDMDHENMFWYRQDPGLGLRLIYFSYDVKMKEKGDIPEGYSVSREKKERFSLILESASTNQTSMYLCASSSQGAGTGELFFGEGSRLTVL.

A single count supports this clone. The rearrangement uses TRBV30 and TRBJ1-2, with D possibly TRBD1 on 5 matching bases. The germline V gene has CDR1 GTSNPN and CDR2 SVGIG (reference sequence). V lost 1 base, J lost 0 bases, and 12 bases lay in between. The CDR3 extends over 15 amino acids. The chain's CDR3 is CAWSGDPPTNYGYTF. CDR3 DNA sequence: TGTGCCTGGAGTGGGGACCCCCCAACTAACTATGGCTACACCTTC.

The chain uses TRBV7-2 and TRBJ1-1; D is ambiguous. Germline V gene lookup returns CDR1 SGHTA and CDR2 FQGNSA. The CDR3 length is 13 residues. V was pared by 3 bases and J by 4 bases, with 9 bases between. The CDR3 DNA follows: TGTGCCAGCAGCTTCGGGGTCTCCACTGAAGCTTTCTTT. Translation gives CASSFGVSTEAFF.